Listed below are T cell receptor beta chains from one sample, sequenced in a study of yellow fever vaccine responses in identical twins. TCRdb used MiXCR to reprocess the RT-PCR reads, holding one entry per CDR3 protein. Here the sample spans over 15,000 distinct CDR3 sequences, around 67% being singletons. The material was T cells from blood (PBMCs), unsorted or a sorted subset (not recorded which), obtained before or after yellow fever vaccination (not recorded which). The receptor set was obtained from a woman aged 18-29 years who received the yellow fever vaccine. Each CDR3 is given without its conserved first and last residue.

>13|TRBV28|TRBJ2-3
ASSPSDRDTDTQY
>12|TRBV13|TRBJ1-6
ASSFRGQDLSLH
>10|TRBV19|TRBJ1-5
ASSIGNQPQH
>13|TRBV11-2|TRBJ1-1
ASSQRAGRNTEAF
>13|TRBV6-1|TRBJ2-2
ASAWTSGNTGELF
>12|TRBV6-4|TRBJ2-1
ASSDGGSYNEQF
>9|TRBV29-1|TRBJ1-3
SAGEGYTIY
>14|TRBV28|TRBJ2-1
ASYGTSPYSYNEQF
>10|TRBV10-3|TRBJ1-1
AISQGVGEAF
>9|TRBV24-1|TRBJ2-1
ATSDFNEQF
>10|TRBV19|TRBJ1-5
ASSDLPQPQH
>12|TRBV11-3|TRBJ2-3
ASSFGVSTDTQY
>12|TRBV15|TRBJ2-1
ATSRPTDYNEQF
>13|TRBV5-1|TRBJ1-4
ASSLVGSEDEKLF
>12|TRBV14|TRBJ1-6
ASSQAYYNSPLH
>13|TRBV11-2|TRBJ2-1
ASSSGLGNYNEQF
>11|TRBV6-1|TRBJ1-2
ASSPDSMYGYT
>12|TRBV5-1|TRBJ1-4
ASSLVSTDEKLF
>14|TRBV20-1|TRBJ2-1
SARSLAGGFWYEQF
>11|TRBV7-3|TRBJ1-1
ASSEGVNTEAF
>11|TRBV19|TRBJ1-1
ASSKTENTEAF
>13|TRBV2|TRBJ1-6
ASSVGTGMSSPLH
>13|TRBV11-1|TRBJ1-1
ASSLEGRIYTEAF
>12|TRBV2|TRBJ2-7
ASSESTGAYEQY
>12|TRBV29-1|TRBJ1-4
SIGQGATYEKLF
>10|TRBV11-3|TRBJ2-1
ASSSYSGRSF
>14|TRBV5-5|TRBJ2-1
ASSTGTNPWGNEQF
>10|TRBV28|TRBJ2-1
ASSLSYGEQF
>10|TRBV29-1|TRBJ1-5
SGADSNQPQH
>13|TRBV3-1|TRBJ1-5
ASSRTGDSNQPQH
>11|TRBV11-3|TRBJ2-7
ASSGASYYEQY
>12|TRBV2|TRBJ2-7
ASSGSRALSEQY
>10|TRBV15|TRBJ1-3
ATSRGGNTIY
>14|TRBV29-1|TRBJ2-1
SVGYGTSGRFNEQF
>10|TRBV29-1|TRBJ1-1
SAAPGDTEAF
>14|TRBV28|TRBJ2-7
ASMFVRAGTTYEQY
>13|TRBV24-1|TRBJ2-3
ATSDRDTRTDTQY
>13|TRBV20-1|TRBJ1-2
SAREGTGFNYGYT
>12|TRBV14|TRBJ2-1
ASSPRDRVNEQF
>13|TRBV6-2/TRBV6-3|TRBJ2-2
ASSYSIQNTGELF
>12|TRBV18|TRBJ1-2
ASTKEETNYGYT
>10|TRBV29-1|TRBJ2-5
SAARGSETQY
>11|TRBV20-1|TRBJ1-4
SASPATNEKLF
>9|TRBV2|TRBJ2-5
ASSEGTSPR
>12|TRBV2|TRBJ2-2
ATKATGGTGELF
>12|TRBV29-1|TRBJ2-3
SAAWDRGSDTQY
>13|TRBV7-3|TRBJ2-3
ASSPSYAHTDTQY
>11|TRBV20-1|TRBJ2-3
SASTRGGDTQY
>15|TRBV2|TRBJ2-1
ASSVGTGGSSYNEQF